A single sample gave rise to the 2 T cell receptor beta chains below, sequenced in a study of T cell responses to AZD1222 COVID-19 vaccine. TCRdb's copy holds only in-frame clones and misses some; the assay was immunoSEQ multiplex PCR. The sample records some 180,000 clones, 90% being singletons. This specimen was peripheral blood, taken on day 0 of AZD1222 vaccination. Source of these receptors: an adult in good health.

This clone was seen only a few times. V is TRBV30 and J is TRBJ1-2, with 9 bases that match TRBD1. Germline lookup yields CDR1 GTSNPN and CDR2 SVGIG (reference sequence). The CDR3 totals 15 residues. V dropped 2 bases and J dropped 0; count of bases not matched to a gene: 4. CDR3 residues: CAWSLGTGTNYGYTF. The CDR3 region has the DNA TGTGCCTGGAGTCTAGGGACAGGGACTAACTATGGCTACACCTTC. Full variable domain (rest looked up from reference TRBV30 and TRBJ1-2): SQTIHQWPATLVQPVGSPLSLECTVEGTSNPNLYWYRQAAGRGLQLLFYSVGIGQISSEVPQNLSASRPQDRQFILSSKKLLLSDSGFYLCAWSLGTGTNYGYTFGSGTRLTVV.

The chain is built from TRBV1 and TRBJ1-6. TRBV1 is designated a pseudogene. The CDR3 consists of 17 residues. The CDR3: CTSSQEGGGPINSPLHF. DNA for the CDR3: TGCACCAGCAGCCAAGAGGGGGGGGGACCGATAAATTCACCCCTCCACTTT.